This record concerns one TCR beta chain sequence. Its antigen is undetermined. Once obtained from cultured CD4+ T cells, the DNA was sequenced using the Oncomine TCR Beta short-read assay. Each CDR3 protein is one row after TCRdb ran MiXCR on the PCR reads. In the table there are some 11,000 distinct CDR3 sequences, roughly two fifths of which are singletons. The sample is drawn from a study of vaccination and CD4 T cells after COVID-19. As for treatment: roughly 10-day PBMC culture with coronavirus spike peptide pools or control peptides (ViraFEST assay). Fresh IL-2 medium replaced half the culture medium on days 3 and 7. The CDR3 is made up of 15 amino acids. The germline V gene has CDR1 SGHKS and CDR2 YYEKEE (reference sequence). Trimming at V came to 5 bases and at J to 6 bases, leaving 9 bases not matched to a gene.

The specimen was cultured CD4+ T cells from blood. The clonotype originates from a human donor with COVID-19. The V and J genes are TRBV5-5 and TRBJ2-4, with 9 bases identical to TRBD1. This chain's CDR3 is CASRTPGQGPNIQYF. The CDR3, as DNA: TGTGCCAGCAGAACCCCGGGACAGGGTCCAAACATTCAGTACTTC.